One sample yielded the 8 T cell receptor beta chains listed below, sequenced in a study of blood T cell repertoires in COVID-19. This table comes from immunoSEQ multiplex PCR, and its TCRdb copy is limited to in-frame clones, with some not included. The sample records roughly 700,000 clones, more than 80% being singletons. The sequenced material came from peripheral blood. These TCRs come from a woman aged 18-35 years with acute or convalescent COVID-19.

The chain couples TRBV7-2 to TRBJ2-7, with TRBD1 as a possible D gene (6 bases). Between the trimmed V and J ends, which lost 5 bases and 3 bases, there was a span of 26 bases. The CDR3 covers 18 residues. Per germline, CDR1 SGHTA and CDR2 FQGNSA. The CDR3 DNA follows: TGTGCCAGCAGCCCCGAGCAGGCCCGGGACACACCTCTCTACGAGCAGTACTTC. It is translated as CASSPEQARDTPLYEQYF.

The chain is built from TRBV10-3 and TRBJ2-2; a weak D match, TRBD2 (5 bases). V was clipped by 3 bases and J by 7 bases, with 12 bases between them. Germline CDR1 ENHRY, CDR2 SYGVKD. The CDR3 spans 14 residues. CDR3 sequence (DNA): TGTGCCATCAGTGACCCGAGGGCGGGCGGGGAGCTGTTTTTT. It codes for CAISDPRAGGELFF.

The chain is built from TRBV5-1 and TRBJ1-1, with D maybe TRBD1 (5 bases). Germline V gene lookup returns CDR1 SGHRS and CDR2 YFSETQ. V shed 0 bases and J shed 1 base, with 7 bases lying between them. The CDR3 has 14 amino acids. CDR3 amino acids: CASSLETENTEAFF. The CDR3 nucleotides read TGCGCCAGCAGCTTGGAGACAGAGAACACTGAAGCTTTCTTT.

This chain links TRBV30 with TRBJ1-1; TRBD1 is a possible D gene (6 bases). V was shortened by 5 bases and J by 1 base, with 17 bases between the two germline ends. Germline loops: CDR1 GTSNPN, CDR2 SVGIG (reference sequence). This CDR3 spans 15 amino acids. The CDR3 loop is CAWSFRGVGNTEAFF. The CDR3 DNA is TGTGCCTGGTCATTCAGGGGAGTCGGGAACACTGAAGCTTTCTTT.

The rearrangement uses TRBV7-9 and TRBJ1-1, with no clear D. The CDR3 has 13 residues. From germline, CDR1 is SEHNR and CDR2 FQNEAQ (reference sequence). Trimming left V 4 bases short and J 11 bases short, with 17 bases between. The CDR3 here is CASSWPVGWEAFF. The CDR3 region has the DNA TGTGCCAGCAGCTGGCCGGTAGGCTGGGAGGCTTTCTTT.

The chain combines TRBV28 with TRBJ2-3, with D tentatively TRBD1 (7 bases). This CDR3 comprises 15 residues. Deletions cut 4 bases from V and 4 bases from J, with 15 bases between. Germline V gives CDR1 MDHEN, CDR2 SYDVKM. The CDR3 sequence is CASSSGGGPADTQYF. The DNA for the CDR3 is TGTGCCAGCAGTTCTGGAGGGGGCCCGGCAGATACGCAGTATTTT.

This clone was observed a single time. V gene TRBV6-6 combines with J gene TRBJ2-5; D uncertain. Trimming stripped 6 bases from V and 5 bases from J, with 19 bases between. This CDR3 comprises 15 residues. Germline CDR1 MNHNY, CDR2 SVGAGI (reference sequence). For the CDR3, the DNA is TGTGCCAGCAGCTTATCCGAGACTGCGAGCGAGACCCAGTACTTC. Its translation: CASSLSETASETQYF.

On this clone: The same CDR3 is also encoded by other DNA sequences in this sample. The chain recombines TRBV27 with TRBJ1-1, with D maybe TRBD1 (5 bases). Trimming removed 3 bases from V and 1 base from J, with 9 bases in between. The length of the CDR3 is 14 residues. Germline V CDR1 and CDR2: MNHEY, SMNVEV (reference sequence). CDR3 in amino acids: CASSLGQGNTEAFF. For the CDR3, the DNA is TGTGCCAGCAGTTTGGGGCAAGGGAACACTGAAGCTTTCTTT.